This entry concerns a single T cell receptor beta chain. No antigen is known for it. The data derive from a study of cytomegalovirus exposure and HLA in healthy donors. Study-wide findings and caveats: The Asian-associated ancestry cluster reportedly had fewer N-insertions than the roughly 700-donor mean in a later analysis.

Germline CDR1 and CDR2: SGHTS and YDEGEE. The CDR3 extends over 17 amino acids. PCR was performed using 60 Vbeta and 13 Jbeta primers. Profiled with immunoSEQ multiplex PCR; TCRdb holds only in-frame clones, not every one. The sample yields approximately 150,000 clones, over 80% seen once. This receptor was taken from a human donor in good health. Sample: PBMCs. This chain links TRBV5-8 with TRBJ2-5, with 8 bases fitting TRBD1. The DNA matches TRBJ2-7 better at its end, which makes the J call doubtful. The CDR3, as DNA: TGTGCCAGCAGCTTCACAATAGGACAGGGTGACTTTTACGAGCAGTACTTC. Translating it yields CASSFTIGQGDFYEQYF.